The text below deals with one T cell receptor (beta chain). The antigen it binds to is not known. Base quality data are lacking; no much larger clone is found one base away. These data originate in a study of T cell changes during pregnancy in multiple sclerosis (dated 2019 in TCRdb). Context from the whole study: The study looked at changes in the T cell repertoire across pregnancy in women with multiple sclerosis.

V has 4 bases trimmed and J has 6 bases trimmed; junction bases matching no gene number 7. Including cysteine and phenylalanine, the CDR3 has 14 amino acids. Only the CDR3 region is kept as DNA, spanning 42 bases read in frame from base 1. The germline V gene (reference sequence) supplies CDR1 SGHKS and CDR2 YYEKEE. The library was prepared using the immunoSEQ multiplex PCR assay. TCRdb mirrors the immuneACCESS table, restricted to in-frame sequences. Some clones are absent from its copies; in checked studies, under half trace to an unresolved V gene, and the reason for the others is unknown. The sample includes roughly 73,000 clones, with more than 90% observed a single time. Of the sample, roughly 2.1% is held by the ten largest clones.

The material was peripheral blood, obtained in the second trimester of pregnancy. The TCR sequence derives from a female donor in good health, enrolled as a control in a pregnancy study. The V and J genes are TRBV5-5 and TRBJ2-1, and TRBD1 aligns with 7 junction nucleotides. The DNA is as follows: TGTGCCAGCAGCCCTTGGACAGGAGGCAATGAGCAGTTCTTC. It encodes CASSPWTGGNEQFF. Outside the CDR3, residues come from the reference TRBV5-5 and TRBJ2-1 proteins, so the full variable domain is: DAGVTQSPTHLIKTRGQQVTLRCSPISGHKSVSWYQQVLGQGPQFIFQYYEKEERGRGNFPDRFSARQFPNYSSELNVNALLLGDSALYLCASSPWTGGNEQFFGPGTRLTVL.